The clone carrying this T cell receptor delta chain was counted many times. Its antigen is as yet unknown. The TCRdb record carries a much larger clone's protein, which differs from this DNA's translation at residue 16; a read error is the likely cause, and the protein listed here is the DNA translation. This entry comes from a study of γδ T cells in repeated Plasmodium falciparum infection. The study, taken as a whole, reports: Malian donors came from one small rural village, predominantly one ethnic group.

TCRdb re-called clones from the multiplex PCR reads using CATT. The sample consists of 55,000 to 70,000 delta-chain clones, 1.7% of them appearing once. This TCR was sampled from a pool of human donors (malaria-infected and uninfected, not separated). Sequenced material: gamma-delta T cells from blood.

CDR3 DNA: TGTGCCTGTGACACCGACGAAGGAAGTCAGAGTACTGGGGGGGCCCACACCGATAAACTCATCTTT. It translates to CACDTDEGSQSTGGAHTDKLIF. V gene TRDV2 combines with J gene TRDJ1; TRDD3 agrees at 8 bases. V gave up 0 bases and J gave up 0 bases; unmatched junction bases: 23. Germline lookup yields CDR1 GEAIGNYY and CDR2 EKD. This CDR3 contains 22 residues.